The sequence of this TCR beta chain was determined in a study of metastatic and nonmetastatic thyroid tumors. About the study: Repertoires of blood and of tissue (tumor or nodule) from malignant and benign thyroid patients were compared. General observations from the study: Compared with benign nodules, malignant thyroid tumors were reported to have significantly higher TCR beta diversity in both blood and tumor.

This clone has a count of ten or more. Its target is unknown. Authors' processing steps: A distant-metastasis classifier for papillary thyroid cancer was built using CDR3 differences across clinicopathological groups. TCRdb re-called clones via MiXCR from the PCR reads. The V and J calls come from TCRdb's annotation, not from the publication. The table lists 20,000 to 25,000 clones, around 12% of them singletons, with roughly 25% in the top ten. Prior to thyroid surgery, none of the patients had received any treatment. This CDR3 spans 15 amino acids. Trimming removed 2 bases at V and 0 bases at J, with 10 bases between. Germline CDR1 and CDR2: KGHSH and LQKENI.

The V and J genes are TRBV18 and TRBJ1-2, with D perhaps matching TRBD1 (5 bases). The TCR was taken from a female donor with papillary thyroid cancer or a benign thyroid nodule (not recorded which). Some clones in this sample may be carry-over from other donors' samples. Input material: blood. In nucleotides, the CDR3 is TGTGCCAGCTCACCAAGAGGGGAGGCTAACTATGGCTACACCTTC. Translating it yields CASSPRGEANYGYTF.